The 23 T cell receptor beta chains listed next were all sequenced from one sample in a study of shared clonotypes between healthy human individuals. Repertoires were generated with immunoSEQ multiplex PCR, while TCRdb's copy carries only in-frame clones and drops some. The sample has millions of clones; roughly nine tenths are singletons. The source material was naive CD4+ T cells sorted from blood. Documented subset: CD45RA+ positively selected. These receptors all come from a man aged 18 to 35 in good health.

The genes are TRBV18 and TRBJ2-2; D perhaps matches TRBD2 (7 bases). The length of the CDR3 is 16 residues. Germline V lookup: CDR1 KGHSH, CDR2 LQKENI. Trimming left V 0 bases short and J 5 bases short, with 13 bases between. CDR3 nucleotides: TGTGCCAGCTCACCACCAAGGGGGGGAGAAACCGGGGAGCTGTTTTTT. This codes for CASSPPRGGETGELFF.

The J gene is TRBJ1-1, the V gene TRBV5-1, with D tentatively TRBD1 (5 bases). V was pared by 3 bases and J by 0 bases, with 18 bases between. The CDR3 loop spans 17 amino acids. Per the germline V gene, CDR1 is SGHRS and CDR2 is YFSETQ. The CDR3 sequence: CASSSQPAGPLNTEAFF. The CDR3 DNA sequence: TGCGCCAGCAGCTCACAACCTGCGGGGCCATTGAACACTGAAGCTTTCTTT.

The chain uses TRBV7-2 and TRBJ1-2, with 7 nucleotides matching TRBD1. Germline V gene data show CDR1 as SGHTA and CDR2 as FQGNSA. The V and J ends lost 2 bases and 1 base, in that order; junction bases with no gene match: 4. The CDR3 has 15 amino acids. This chain's CDR3 is CASSLIRQGNYGYTF. The CDR3 DNA reads TGTGCCAGCAGCTTAATCCGACAGGGTAACTATGGCTACACCTTC.

V and J are TRBV5-1 and TRBJ1-3; D not resolved. Trimming took 0 bases from V and 2 from J, leaving 9 bases between them. Germline-derived CDR1 and CDR2 are SGHRS and YFSETQ. This CDR3 has 15 amino acids. CDR3 nucleotide sequence: TGCGCCAGCAGCTTGGGTGTCGAAACTGGAAACACCATATATTTT. This translates into CASSLGVETGNTIYF.

This chain connects TRBV14 to TRBJ2-7; 9 nucleotides match TRBD1. Trimming took 3 bases from V and 2 from J; bases not matched to a gene: 8. The CDR3 covers 16 residues. Germline CDR1 is SGHDN and CDR2 is FVKESK. The CDR3 DNA reads TGTGCCAGCAGCCAGGCCGGGACAGGGCCAACCTACGAGCAGTACTTC. Its translation: CASSQAGTGPTYEQYF.

The V gene is TRBV27, the J gene TRBJ1-1; 8 positions match TRBD1. The CDR3 has 16 amino acids. V trimming: 3 bases; J trimming: 0 bases; junction bases outside the gene matches: 6. Germline CDR1 reads MNHEY; CDR2 reads SMNVEV (reference sequence). The CDR3 nucleotides are TGTGCCAGCAGTTTCCAGGGGGCGGGAATGAACACTGAAGCTTTCTTT. This codes for CASSFQGAGMNTEAFF.

The rearrangement uses TRBV18 and TRBJ2-2; 7 bases are shared with TRBD2. CDR1 is KGHSH and CDR2 is LQKENI in the germline V gene. This CDR3 has 16 amino acids. With V trimmed by 6 bases and J by 1 base, 8 bases remained unmatched. As DNA, the CDR3 is TGTGCCAGCTCCCGAATGTCTAGCGGGAACACCGGGGAGCTGTTTTTT. Translated: CASSRMSSGNTGELFF.

Comments on this clone: It is unclear where the CDR3 begins or ends on the DNA, so no DNA is shown, and the CDR3 is as TCRdb lists it. The gene calls are TRBV5-1 and TRBJ2-7; TRBD1 was called by the table and not checked on the DNA. Germline values: CDR1 SGHRS, CDR2 YFSETQ. From its first to its last residue, the CDR3 has 15 amino acids. CDR3: CASRLRARDIHEQYF.

V usage is TRBV6-1 and J usage is TRBJ2-7; no firm D call. Trimming cost V 1 base and J 6 bases, with 13 bases left between them. CDR1 is MNHNS and CDR2 is SASEGT in the germline V gene. The CDR3 has 14 amino acids. This chain's CDR3 is CASSEEGLASEQYF. The CDR3 bases are TGTGCCAGCAGTGAAGAGGGTCTCGCTTCCGAGCAGTACTTC.

This chain connects TRBV30 to TRBJ1-5; D is unclear. V dropped 4 bases and J dropped 0 bases, with 10 bases sitting between them. The CDR3 runs to 14 residues. Per germline, CDR1 GTSNPN and CDR2 SVGIG (reference sequence). The DNA for the CDR3 is TGTGCCTGGACGGTGGGTCCTAGCAATCAGCCCCAGCATTTT. This encodes CAWTVGPSNQPQHF.

This clone has just one count. This chain links TRBV6-1 with TRBJ1-4; possible D gene TRBD1, 5 bases. CDR1 MNHNS and CDR2 SASEGT come from the germline V gene. The CDR3 spans 14 residues. V gave up 1 base and J gave up 8 bases, with 11 bases separating them. CDR3 sequence: CASSEGGGGEKLFF. In DNA, the CDR3 is TGTGCCAGCAGTGAAGGGGGGGGAGGCGAAAAACTGTTTTTT.

The chain joins TRBV19 to TRBJ1-6; 7 bases match TRBD1. Germline V lookup: CDR1 LNHDA, CDR2 SQIVND (reference sequence). V dropped 10 bases and J dropped 8; count of bases not matched to a gene: 8. The CDR3 consists of 13 residues. The CDR3 spells CAIKDREDSPLHF. Here the CDR3 DNA reads TGTGCCATCAAAGACAGGGAAGATTCACCCCTCCACTTT.

This sequence joins TRBV6-1 and TRBJ2-7; 8 nucleotides line up with TRBD1. CDR3 size: 16 residues. The ends lost 4 bases at V and 3 bases at J; junction bases unmatched: 11. Germline loops: CDR1 MNHNS, CDR2 SASEGT. CDR3 residues: CASSGPRDRRVYEQYF. CDR3 nucleotides: TGTGCCAGCAGTGGACCCAGGGACAGGCGAGTCTACGAGCAGTACTTC.

The chain recombines TRBV9 with TRBJ1-3; D unclear. V lost 2 bases to trimming and J lost 3 bases, with 9 bases between them. The CDR3 has 14 residues. CDR1 is SGDLS, CDR2 YYNGEE, per germline. The CDR3 loop reads CASSVWESGNTIYF. The CDR3 DNA is TGTGCCAGCAGCGTCTGGGAAAGTGGAAACACCATATATTTT.

The chain is built from TRBV21-1 and TRBJ1-4; the table assigns TRBD1, which was not confirmed against the DNA. TRBV21-1 is marked as a pseudogene. There are 16 residues in the CDR3. For the CDR3, the DNA is TGTGCCAGCACCACGGACAGGGGGCGAGGTAGTGAAAAACTGTTTTTT. It specifies CASTTDRGRGSEKLFF.

This clone was picked up one time. V is TRBV14 and J is TRBJ1-1, with 7 bases that match TRBD1. The junction had 8 bases not matched to a gene; V was cut back by 3 bases and J by 10 bases. The CDR3 spans 13 residues. Germline CDR1 is SGHDN and CDR2 is FVKESK. The DNA for the CDR3 is TGTGCCAGCAGCCAGATTAGGACAGGCGGAGCTTTCTTT. Translation gives CASSQIRTGGAFF.

With regard to this clone: At the DNA level, this CDR3 is encoded by other sequences in the same sample as well. The CDR3 DNA follows: TGTGCCAGCAGCCAAGGTGGATATGGCTACACCTTC. It codes for CASSQGGYGYTF. The genes are TRBV14 and TRBJ1-2; D uncertain. Germline CDR1 reads SGHDN; CDR2 reads FVKESK. V gave up 1 base and J gave up 5 bases, with 5 bases separating them. CDR3 size: 12 residues.

On this clone itself: Other DNA sequences in this specimen translate into the identical CDR3. V is TRBV28 and J is TRBJ1-4, with 7 bases matching TRBD1. V lost 2 bases and J lost 4; bases outside the gene matches: 1. The CDR3 is 14 residues long. Germline V gene lookup returns CDR1 MDHEN and CDR2 SYDVKM. Here the CDR3 reads CASSLPGGNEKLFF. In DNA, the CDR3 is TGTGCCAGCAGTTTACCAGGGGGTAATGAAAAACTGTTTTTT.

This clone was seen just once. The rearrangement uses TRBV4-3 and TRBJ1-5; tentatively, D is TRBD1 (5 bases). Trimming took off 6 bases at V and 1 base at J, with 16 bases between the two ends. Germline-derived CDR1 and CDR2 are LGHNA and YSLEER. There are 16 residues in the CDR3. CDR3 bases: TGCGCCAGCAGTTGGACGTGGGGCCGGAGCAATCAGCCCCAGCATTTT. Translating it yields CASSWTWGRSNQPQHF.

A word on this clone: The sample contains more than one DNA sequence encoding this CDR3. The V and J genes are TRBV5-1 and TRBJ1-5, with D perhaps TRBD1 (5 bases). V was cut by 0 bases and J by 4 bases, with 5 bases left in between. This CDR3 comprises 13 residues. The V gene's germline CDR1 is SGHRS and CDR2 YFSETQ. This CDR3 is CASSLAGNQPQHF. CDR3 DNA: TGCGCCAGCAGCTTGGCAGGGAATCAGCCCCAGCATTTT.

This chain uses TRBV30 with TRBJ1-3; unclear D gene. Germline V gene sequence: CDR1 GTSNPN, CDR2 SVGIG (reference sequence). V was cut by 8 bases and J by 2 bases, with 19 bases left in between. The CDR3 covers 15 residues. The chain's CDR3 is CAGSAGGGPGNTIYF. CDR3 DNA: TGTGCCGGGTCGGCGGGAGGCGGCCCTGGAAACACCATATATTTT.

The rearrangement uses TRBV19 and TRBJ1-3, with D hard to call. The CDR3 extends over 15 amino acids. Germline CDR1 is LNHDA and CDR2 is SQIVND (reference sequence). V was trimmed by 7 bases and J by 0 bases, leaving 13 bases between them. As DNA, the CDR3 is TGTGCCAGTACGGTCGCGGCAGTCTCTGGAAACACCATATATTTT. This sequence encodes CASTVAAVSGNTIYF.

This clone was recorded once. The gene calls are TRBV9 and TRBJ1-3; tentative D call: TRBD1 (5 bases). Per the germline V gene, CDR1 is SGDLS and CDR2 is YYNGEE. This CDR3 is 16 amino acids long. V gave up 0 bases and J gave up 0 bases, with 10 bases separating them. The CDR3 DNA reads TGTGCCAGCAGCGTAGAAGCAGGGACCTCTGGAAACACCATATATTTT. As protein: CASSVEAGTSGNTIYF. Filled out from reference TRBV9 and TRBJ1-3, the complete variable domain reads DSGVTQTPKHLITATGQRVTLRCSPRSGDLSVYWYQQSLDQGLQFLIQYYNGEERAKGNILERFSAQQFPDLHSELNLSSLELGDSALYFCASSVEAGTSGNTIYFGEGSWLTVV.